The text below deals with one T cell receptor (beta chain). The sample originates from a study of blood T cell repertoires in COVID-19. Turning to the study itself: Specimens from acute and convalescent COVID-19 originated in the United States, Italy and Spain.

Across under 25 US areas, participants ranged in age from roughly 18 to 89 years. Cohorts were based on clinical histories the participants reported. The CDR3 is made up of 14 amino acids. V was pared by 0 bases and J by 10 bases, with 10 bases between. Germline V CDR1 and CDR2: LGHDT, YNNKEL (reference sequence). Original methodology: Reference gene primer amplification gave estimated nucleated cell counts. TCRdb's table, derived via immunoSEQ multiplex PCR, lists solely in-frame clones and lacks some. That table furnishes V, J and clone size, whereas the DNA furnished D and trimming. The sample consists of 300,000 to 400,000 clones, 65% to 90% of them appearing once.

The sequenced sample consisted of PBMCs or T cells enriched from blood (not recorded which). This chain links TRBV3-1 (or the pseudogene TRBV3-2) with TRBJ1-6; weak D call: TRBD1 (6 bases). This TCR was sampled from a woman between 40 and 50 years old with acute COVID-19. DNA for the CDR3: TGTGCCAGCAGCCAAGAACAGGGATACTCACCCCTCCACTTT. Protein: CASSQEQGYSPLHF.